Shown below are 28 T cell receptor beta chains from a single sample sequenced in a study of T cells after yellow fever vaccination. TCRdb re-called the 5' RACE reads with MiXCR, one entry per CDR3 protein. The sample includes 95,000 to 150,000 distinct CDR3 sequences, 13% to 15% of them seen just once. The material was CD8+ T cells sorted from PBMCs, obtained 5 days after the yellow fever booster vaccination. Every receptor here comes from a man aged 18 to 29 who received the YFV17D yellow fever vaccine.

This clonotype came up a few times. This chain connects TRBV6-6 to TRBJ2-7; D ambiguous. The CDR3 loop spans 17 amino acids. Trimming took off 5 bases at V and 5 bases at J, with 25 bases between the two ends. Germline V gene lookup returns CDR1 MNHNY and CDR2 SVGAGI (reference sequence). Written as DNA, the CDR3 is TGTGCCAGCAGTGTAGGGAATACCTACATCTCTTCCCACGAGCAGTACGTC. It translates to CASSVGNTYISSHEQYV.

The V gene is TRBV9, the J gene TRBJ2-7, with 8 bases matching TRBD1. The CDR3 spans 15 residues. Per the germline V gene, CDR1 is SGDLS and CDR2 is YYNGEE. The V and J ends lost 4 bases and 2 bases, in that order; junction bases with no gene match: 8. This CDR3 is CASSPRDRLTYEQYF. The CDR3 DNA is TGTGCCAGCAGCCCCCGGGACAGGCTAACCTACGAGCAGTACTTC.

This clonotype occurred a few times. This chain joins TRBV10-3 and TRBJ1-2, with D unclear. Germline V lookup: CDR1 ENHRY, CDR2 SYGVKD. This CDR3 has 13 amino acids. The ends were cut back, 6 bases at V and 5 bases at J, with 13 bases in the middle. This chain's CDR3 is CAISPDGGYGYTF. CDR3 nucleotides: TGTGCCATCAGCCCTGACGGAGGATATGGCTACACCTTC.

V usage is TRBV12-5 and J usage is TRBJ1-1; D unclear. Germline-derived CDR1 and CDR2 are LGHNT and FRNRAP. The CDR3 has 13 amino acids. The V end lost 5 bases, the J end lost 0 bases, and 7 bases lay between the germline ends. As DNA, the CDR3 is TGTGCTAGTGGTCCTTGGCTGAACACTGAAGCTTTCTTT. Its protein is CASGPWLNTEAFF.

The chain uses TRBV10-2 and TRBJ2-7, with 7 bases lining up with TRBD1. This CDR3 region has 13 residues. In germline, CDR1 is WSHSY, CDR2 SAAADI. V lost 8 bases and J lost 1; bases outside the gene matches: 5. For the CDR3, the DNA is TGCGCCAGCCGGGACAGTTCTTCCTACGAGCAGTACGTC. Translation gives CASRDSSSYEQYV.

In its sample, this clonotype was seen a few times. CDR3 in amino acids: CASSYTPGLAKNIQYF. The CDR3 nucleotides are TGTGCCAGCAGTTACACCCCCGGACTAGCCAAAAACATTCAGTACTTC. The chain recombines TRBV6-6 with TRBJ2-4; D perhaps matches TRBD2 (5 bases). The CDR3 is 16 residues long. V shed 2 bases and J shed 0 bases, with 11 bases lying between them. Germline V gene data show CDR1 as MNHNY and CDR2 as SVGAGI (reference sequence).

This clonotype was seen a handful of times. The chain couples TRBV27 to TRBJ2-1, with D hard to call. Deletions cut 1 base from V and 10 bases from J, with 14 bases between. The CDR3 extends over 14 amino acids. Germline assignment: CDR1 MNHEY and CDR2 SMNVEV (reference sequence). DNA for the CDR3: TGTGCCAGCAGTTTATACAACGCTGGCAACGAGCAGTTCTTC. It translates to CASSLYNAGNEQFF.

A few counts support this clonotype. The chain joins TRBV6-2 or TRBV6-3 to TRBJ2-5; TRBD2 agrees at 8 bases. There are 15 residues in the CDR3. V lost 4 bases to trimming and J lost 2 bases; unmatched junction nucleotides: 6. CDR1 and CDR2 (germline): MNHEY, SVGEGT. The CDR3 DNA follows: TGTGCCAGCAGTTTGGAGCGGGGGCTGCAAGAGACCCAGTACTTC. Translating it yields CASSLERGLQETQYF.

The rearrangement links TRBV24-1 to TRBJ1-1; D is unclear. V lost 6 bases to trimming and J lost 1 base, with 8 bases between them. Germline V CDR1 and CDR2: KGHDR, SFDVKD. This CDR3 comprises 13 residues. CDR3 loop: CATSLDSNTEAFF. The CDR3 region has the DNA TGTGCCACCAGTCTTGACTCGAACACTGAAGCTTTCTTT.

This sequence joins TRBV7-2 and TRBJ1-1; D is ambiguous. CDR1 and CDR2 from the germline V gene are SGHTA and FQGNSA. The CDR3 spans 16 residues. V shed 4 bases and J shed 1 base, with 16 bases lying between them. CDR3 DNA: TGTGCCAGCAGCTCCGTCCCTGGGAGGTGGAACACTGAAGCTTTCTTT. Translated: CASSSVPGRWNTEAFF.

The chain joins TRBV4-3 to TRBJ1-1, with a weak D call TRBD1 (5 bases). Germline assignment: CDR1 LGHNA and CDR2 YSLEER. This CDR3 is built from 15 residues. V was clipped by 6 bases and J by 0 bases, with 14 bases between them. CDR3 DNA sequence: TGCGCCAGCAGTGGGGGGGTCGTCATGAACACTGAAGCTTTCTTT. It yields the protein CASSGGVVMNTEAFF.

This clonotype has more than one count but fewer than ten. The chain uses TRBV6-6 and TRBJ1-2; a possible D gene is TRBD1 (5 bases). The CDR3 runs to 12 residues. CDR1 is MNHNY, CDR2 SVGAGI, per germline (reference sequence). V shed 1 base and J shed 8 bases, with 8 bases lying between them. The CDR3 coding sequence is TGTGCCAGCAGTTACTTCAGGGACGGCTACACCTTC. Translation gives CASSYFRDGYTF.

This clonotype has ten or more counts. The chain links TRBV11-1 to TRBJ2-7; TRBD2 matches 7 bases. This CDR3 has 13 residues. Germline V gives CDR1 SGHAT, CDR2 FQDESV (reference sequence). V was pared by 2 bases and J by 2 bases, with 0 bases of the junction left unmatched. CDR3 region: CASSLTSAYEQYF. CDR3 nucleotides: TGTGCCAGCAGCTTAACTAGCGCCTACGAGCAGTACTTC.

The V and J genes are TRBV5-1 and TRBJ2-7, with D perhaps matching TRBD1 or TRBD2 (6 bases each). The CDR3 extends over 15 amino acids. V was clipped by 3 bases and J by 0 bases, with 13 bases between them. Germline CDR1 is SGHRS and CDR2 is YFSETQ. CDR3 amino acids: CASSSVAGHSYEQYF. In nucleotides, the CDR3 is TGCGCCAGCAGCTCAGTGGCGGGACACTCCTACGAGCAGTACTTC.

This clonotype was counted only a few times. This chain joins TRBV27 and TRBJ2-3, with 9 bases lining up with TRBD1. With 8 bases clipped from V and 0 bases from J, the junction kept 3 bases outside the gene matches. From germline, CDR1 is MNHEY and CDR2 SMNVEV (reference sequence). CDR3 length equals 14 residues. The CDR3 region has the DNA TGTGCCAGCGAGGGACAGGGAAGCACAGATACGCAGTATTTT. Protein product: CASEGQGSTDTQYF.

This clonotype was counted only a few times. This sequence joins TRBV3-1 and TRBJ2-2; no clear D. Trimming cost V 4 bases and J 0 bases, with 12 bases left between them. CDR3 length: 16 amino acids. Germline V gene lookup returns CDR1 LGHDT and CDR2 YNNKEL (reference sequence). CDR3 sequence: CASSRSGSPNTGELFF. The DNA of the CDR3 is TGTGCCAGCAGCCGTTCGGGCAGCCCGAACACCGGGGAGCTGTTTTTT. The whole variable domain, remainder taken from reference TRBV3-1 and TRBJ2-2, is DTAVSQTPKYLVTQMGNDKSIKCEQNLGHDTMYWYKQDSKKFLKIMFSYNNKELIINETVPNRFSPKSPDKAHLNLHINSLELGDSAVYFCASSRSGSPNTGELFFGEGSRLTVL.

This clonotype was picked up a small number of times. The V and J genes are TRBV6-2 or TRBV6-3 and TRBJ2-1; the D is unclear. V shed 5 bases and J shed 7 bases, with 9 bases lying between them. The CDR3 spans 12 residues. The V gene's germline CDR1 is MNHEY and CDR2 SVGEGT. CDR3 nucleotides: TGTGCCAGCAGTCCCATTCTTAATGAGCAGTTCTTC. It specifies CASSPILNEQFF.

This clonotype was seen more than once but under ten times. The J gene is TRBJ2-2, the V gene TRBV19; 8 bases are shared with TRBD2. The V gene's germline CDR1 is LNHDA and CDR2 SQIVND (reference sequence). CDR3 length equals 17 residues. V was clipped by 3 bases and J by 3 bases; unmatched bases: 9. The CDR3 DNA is TGTGCCAGTAGTATGGGGGGCGGGGGGCCCTACACCGGGGAGCTGTTTTTT. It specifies CASSMGGGGPYTGELFF.

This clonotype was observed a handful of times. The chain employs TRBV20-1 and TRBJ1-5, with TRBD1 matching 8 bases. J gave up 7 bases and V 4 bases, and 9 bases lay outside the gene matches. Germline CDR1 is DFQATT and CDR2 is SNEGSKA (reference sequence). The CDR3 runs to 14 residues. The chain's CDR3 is CSATAGGFFQPQHF. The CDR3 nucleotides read TGCAGTGCTACCGCAGGGGGCTTTTTCCAGCCCCAGCATTTT.

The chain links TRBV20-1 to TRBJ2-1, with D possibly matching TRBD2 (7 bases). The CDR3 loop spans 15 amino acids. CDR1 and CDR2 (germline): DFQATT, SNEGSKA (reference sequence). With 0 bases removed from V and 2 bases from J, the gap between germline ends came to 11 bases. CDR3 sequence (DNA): TGCAGTGCTAGAGATCTGGGGGGGCCCTACAATGAGCAGTTCTTC. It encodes CSARDLGGPYNEQFF.

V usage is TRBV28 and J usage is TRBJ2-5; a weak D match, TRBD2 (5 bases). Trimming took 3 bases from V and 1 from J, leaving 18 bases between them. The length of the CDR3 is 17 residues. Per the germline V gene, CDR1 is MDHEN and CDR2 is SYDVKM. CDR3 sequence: CASSFNLRQDFQETQYF. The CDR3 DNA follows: TGTGCCAGCAGTTTCAACCTCCGGCAGGACTTCCAAGAGACCCAGTACTTC.

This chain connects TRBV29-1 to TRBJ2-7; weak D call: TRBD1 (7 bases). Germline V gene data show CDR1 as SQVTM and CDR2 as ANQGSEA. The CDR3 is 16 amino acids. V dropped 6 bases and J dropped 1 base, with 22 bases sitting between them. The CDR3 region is CSVELVEGAPSYEQYF. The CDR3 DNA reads TGCAGCGTCGAGCTGGTGGAGGGGGCACCTTCCTACGAGCAGTACTTC.

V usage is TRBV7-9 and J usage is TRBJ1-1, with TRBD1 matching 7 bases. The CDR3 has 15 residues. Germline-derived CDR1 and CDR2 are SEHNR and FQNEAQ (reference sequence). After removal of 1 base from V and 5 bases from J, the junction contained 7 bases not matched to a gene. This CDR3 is CASSLDGQGETEAFF. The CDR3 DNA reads TGTGCCAGCAGCTTAGATGGGCAGGGGGAAACTGAAGCTTTCTTT.

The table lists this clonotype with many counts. The CDR3 bases are TGCGCCAGCAGCCAGTACAGGGGGCTCACAGATACGCAGTATTTT. This codes for CASSQYRGLTDTQYF. The chain links TRBV5-1 to TRBJ2-3; TRBD1 matches 9 bases. The J segment lost 2 bases and the V segment lost 4 bases, leaving 5 bases of the junction unmatched. From germline, CDR1 is SGHRS and CDR2 YFSETQ. This CDR3 has 15 residues.

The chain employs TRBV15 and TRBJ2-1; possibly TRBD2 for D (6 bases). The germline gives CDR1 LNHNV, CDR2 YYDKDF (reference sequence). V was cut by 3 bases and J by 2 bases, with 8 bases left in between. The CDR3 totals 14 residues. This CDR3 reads CATSSGGTYNEQFF. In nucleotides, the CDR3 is TGTGCCACCAGCAGCGGGGGTACCTACAATGAGCAGTTCTTC.

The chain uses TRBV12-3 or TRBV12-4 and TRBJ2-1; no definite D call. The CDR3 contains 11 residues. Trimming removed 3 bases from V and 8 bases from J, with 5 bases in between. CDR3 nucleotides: TGTGCCAGCAGTTTTATGGATGAGCAGTTCTTC. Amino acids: CASSFMDEQFF.

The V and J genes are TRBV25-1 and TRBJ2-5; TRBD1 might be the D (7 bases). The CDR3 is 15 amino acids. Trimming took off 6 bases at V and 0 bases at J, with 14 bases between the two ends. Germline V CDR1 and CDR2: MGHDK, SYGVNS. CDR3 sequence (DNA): TGTGCCAGCAGAGGCGGGACAGTCAACCAAGAGACCCAGTACTTC. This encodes CASRGGTVNQETQYF.

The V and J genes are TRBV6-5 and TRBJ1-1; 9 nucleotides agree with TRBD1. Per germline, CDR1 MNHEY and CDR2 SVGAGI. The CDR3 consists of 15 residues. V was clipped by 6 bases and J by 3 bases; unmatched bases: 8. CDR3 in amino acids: CASSRDRVAYTEAFF. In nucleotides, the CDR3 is TGTGCCAGCAGCCGGGACAGGGTGGCGTACACTGAAGCTTTCTTT.